This note documents a single T cell receptor (beta chain) sequence. Its antigen remains unknown. These data come from a study of CD8+ T cells in alopecia areata. About the research overall: Tofacitinib was taken orally by treated patients, and the dose was 5 to 10 mg twice daily. Percent of scalp involved defined treated patients' severity scores.

The treatment denotes: oral pan-JAK inhibitor, 5-10 mg twice daily. Extracted from the samples, RNA was reverse transcribed into cDNA to serve as the sequencing template. Method: immunoSEQ multiplex PCR; TCRdb's copy keeps in-frame clones and lacks some. The sample lists tens of thousands of clones, 29% seen once, with about 15% in the top ten. With 2 bases removed from V and 9 bases from J, the gap between germline ends came to 11 bases. The CDR3 is 12 residues long. Germline V gives CDR1 SQVTM, CDR2 ANQGSEA. Study outcomes and limitations: Tissue-resident alphabeta T cells belonging to normal skin likewise get sequenced within scalp specimens. Scalp clonality and expanded CD8+ clones among the top 100 showed significant decreases with tofacitinib.

Sequenced here: CD8+ T cells sorted from blood, sampled at week 4, from a patient treated with tofacitinib. V gene TRBV29-1 combines with J gene TRBJ2-4; D gene ambiguous. This receptor was identified in a human donor with alopecia areata. DNA of the CDR3: TGCAGCGTTGAAAGGGATGTCTCCATTCAGTACTTC. Protein product: CSVERDVSIQYF.